One T cell receptor beta chain is described in this entry. At least ten counts were recorded for this clonotype. The antigen it recognizes is unknown. Per-base quality was not reported, and no clone a single base away is much larger than it. Library preparation used 5' RACE. Instrument on record: Illumina HiSeq 2000. Template switching added a universal primer binding site, and the final cDNA carried a unique molecular identifier that allowed TCR cDNA molecules to be counted accurately. First-strand cDNA for TCR alpha and beta chains was synthesized from specific primers in the conserved constant-segment region. To control for contamination, each cDNA library was double barcoded with a SMART-Mk sample barcode plus Illumina barcodes. Two successive PCR steps introduced TruSeq adapter sequences along with Illumina sample barcodes. Sequencing of the TCR alpha and beta cDNA libraries was done on the Illumina HiSeq platform using custom primers. The authors processed their data as follows. MiGEC was used to process raw reads and extract unique molecular identifiers, and MiXCR was used to find CDR3 positions. Recombination models were inferred per individual with the repgenHMM and IGoR tools using an EM algorithm. Shared clonotype analysis was performed with the tcR package in R, normalizing sharing by the product of cloneset sizes. Out-of-frame nonproductive sequences were analyzed to study raw recombination free of thymic and clonal selection effects. TCRdb reran the public reads through fastp at Q25 and MiXCR, keeping productive beta chains. All rows with the same CDR3 protein become a single entry with the most common DNA and genes. None of the V and J calls come from the authors' own analysis; TCRdb made them. The table for this sample lists about 890,000 distinct CDR3 sequences; roughly an eighth of them were counted only once. Together, the top ten hold under 2% of the sample.

This record belongs to a study of identical twins (dated by TCRdb to the mid-2010s). About the study as a whole: To test whether fetal clonotypes persist, this study deep-sequenced TCR alpha and beta repertoires from monozygotic twins, from unrelated adults of various ages, and from cord blood. To rule out contamination, replicate twin experiments were performed at different times with different library preparation protocols.

The CDR3 has 17 amino acids, counting the end cysteine and phenylalanine. Only CDR3 DNA is held: 51 bases, read in frame from base 1. V drops 1 base and J drops 0 bases, leaving 13 bases in between. CDR1 MGHRA and CDR2 YSYEKL are derived from the germline V gene. Only healthy Caucasian donors were included. Three pairs of female monozygotic twins, all aged about 18 to 29 years, were included in the twin cohort. Peripheral blood mononuclear cells were the source from which RNA for the TCR libraries was isolated. Overall study outcomes, separate from this receptor: Because the same donors could not be followed over many years, the conclusions depended on cross-sectional statistical analysis. Compared with coincidental sharing between unrelated individuals, out-of-frame TCR alpha sequences shared between twins had an excess of sequences with low generation probability. Abundant cord blood beta clonotypes carried fewer insertions; young adult naive repertoires showed a weaker similar trend, while memory repertoires showed none. In beta out-of-frame sequences, excess twin sharing was weaker, because having fewer shared sequences lowered the signal-to-noise ratio. In monozygotic twins, recombination models systematically underestimated out-of-frame TCR alpha sharing, but the models matched the sharing seen between unrelated individuals. Zero-insertion analyses could be partly confounded by invariant T cells such as MAIT and iNKT, though diverse VJ usage argued against such confounding for most clonotypes.

The data were also submitted as part of a second study, on yellow fever vaccine responses in identical twins. From the second report: According to the authors, the vaccine-induced T cell response in identical twins seemed to be partly convergent and partly specific to each individual. The study precisely tracked vaccine-responding T cell clones in identical twins.

The specimen was PBMCs. The sequence joins TRBV4-1 to TRBJ2-1; the D gene is possibly TRBD2, with 6 bases matching. This sequence was found in a woman in her late teens or twenties in good health. CDR3 region: CASSQGISGNSYNEQFF. The DNA sequence is TGCGCCAGCAGCCAAGGGATTAGCGGAAACTCCTACAATGAGCAGTTCTTC.